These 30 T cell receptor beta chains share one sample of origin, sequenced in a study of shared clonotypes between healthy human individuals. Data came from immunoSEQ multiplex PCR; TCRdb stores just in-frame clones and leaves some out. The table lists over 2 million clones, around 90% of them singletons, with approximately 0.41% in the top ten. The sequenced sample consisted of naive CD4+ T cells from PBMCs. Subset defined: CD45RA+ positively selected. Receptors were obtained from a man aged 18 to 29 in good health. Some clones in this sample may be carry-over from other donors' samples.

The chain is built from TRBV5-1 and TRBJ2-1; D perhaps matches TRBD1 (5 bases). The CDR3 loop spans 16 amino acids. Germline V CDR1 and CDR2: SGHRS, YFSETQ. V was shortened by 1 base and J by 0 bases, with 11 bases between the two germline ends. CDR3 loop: CASSLSTDISYNEQFF. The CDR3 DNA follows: TGCGCCAGCAGCTTGTCGACAGATATCTCCTACAATGAGCAGTTCTTC.

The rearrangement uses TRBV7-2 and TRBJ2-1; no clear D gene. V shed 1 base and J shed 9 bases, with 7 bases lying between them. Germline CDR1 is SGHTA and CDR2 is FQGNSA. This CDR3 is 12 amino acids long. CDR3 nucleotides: TGTGCCAGCAGCTTAGAGTTCCGTGAGCAGTTCTTC. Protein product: CASSLEFREQFF.

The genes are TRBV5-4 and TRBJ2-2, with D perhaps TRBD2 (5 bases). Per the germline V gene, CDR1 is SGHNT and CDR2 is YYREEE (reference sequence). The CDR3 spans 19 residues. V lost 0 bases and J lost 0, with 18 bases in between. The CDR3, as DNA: TGTGCCAGCAGCTTGGGAGGGCGACCGGCGCTAGCGAACACCGGGGAGCTGTTTTTT. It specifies CASSLGGRPALANTGELFF.

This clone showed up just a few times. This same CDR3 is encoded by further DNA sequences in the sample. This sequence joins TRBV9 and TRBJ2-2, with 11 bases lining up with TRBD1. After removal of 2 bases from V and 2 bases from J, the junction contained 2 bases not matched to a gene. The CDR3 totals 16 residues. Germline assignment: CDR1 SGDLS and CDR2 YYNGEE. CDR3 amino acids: CASSVGTGGNTGELFF. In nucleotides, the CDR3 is TGTGCCAGCAGCGTCGGGACAGGGGGTAACACCGGGGAGCTGTTTTTT.

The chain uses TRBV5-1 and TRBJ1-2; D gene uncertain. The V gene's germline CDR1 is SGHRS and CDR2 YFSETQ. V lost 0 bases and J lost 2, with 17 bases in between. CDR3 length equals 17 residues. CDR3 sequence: CASSLANSPGLNYGYTF. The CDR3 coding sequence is TGCGCCAGCAGCTTGGCCAACAGCCCGGGTTTAAACTATGGCTACACCTTC.

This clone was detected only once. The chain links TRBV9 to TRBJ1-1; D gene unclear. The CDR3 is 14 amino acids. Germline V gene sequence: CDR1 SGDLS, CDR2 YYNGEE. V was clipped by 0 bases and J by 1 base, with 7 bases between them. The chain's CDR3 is CASSVASKNTEAFF. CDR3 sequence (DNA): TGTGCCAGCAGCGTAGCTTCGAAGAACACTGAAGCTTTCTTT.

CDR3 sequence: CAWSAGQPYEQYF. CDR3 nucleotides: TGTGCCTGGTCAGCTGGACAACCCTACGAGCAGTACTTC. The chain has TRBV30 and TRBJ2-7; D perhaps matches TRBD1 (5 bases). CDR1 is GTSNPN and CDR2 is SVGIG in the germline V gene (reference sequence). This CDR3 spans 13 amino acids. Trimming removed 5 bases from V and 2 bases from J, with 13 bases in between.

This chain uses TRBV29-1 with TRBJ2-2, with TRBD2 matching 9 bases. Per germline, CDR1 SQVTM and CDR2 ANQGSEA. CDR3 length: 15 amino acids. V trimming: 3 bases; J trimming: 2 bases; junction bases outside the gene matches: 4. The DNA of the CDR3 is TGCAGCGTTGAGGGGACTAGCAAAAACACCGGGGAGCTGTTTTTT. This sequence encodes CSVEGTSKNTGELFF.

The CDR3 DNA reads TGTGCCAGCAGCTCCTATCTTGGGACAGGGGAATTTTATGGCTACACCTTC. As protein: CASSSYLGTGEFYGYTF. The chain uses TRBV5-6 and TRBJ1-2; 10 bases align to TRBD1. With V trimmed by 3 bases and J by 5 bases, 13 bases remained unmatched. The CDR3 has 17 amino acids. Germline V gene lookup returns CDR1 SGHDT and CDR2 YYEEEE. The full variable domain, with the rest looked up from reference TRBV5-6 and TRBJ1-2, is DAGVTQSPTHLIKTRGQQVTLRCSPKSGHDTVSWYQQALGQGPQFIFQYYEEEERQRGNFPDRFSGHQFPNYSSELNVNALLLGDSALYLCASSSYLGTGEFYGYTFGSGTRLTVV.

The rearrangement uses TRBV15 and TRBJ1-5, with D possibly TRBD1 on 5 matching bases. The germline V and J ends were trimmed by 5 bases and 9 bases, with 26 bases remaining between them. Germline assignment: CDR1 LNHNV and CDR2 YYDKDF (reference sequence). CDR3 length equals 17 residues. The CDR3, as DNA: TGTGCCACCAGCGCCCCCGAGGGGAGTGGTATTTACTGGCCCCAGCATTTT. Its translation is CATSAPEGSGIYWPQHF.

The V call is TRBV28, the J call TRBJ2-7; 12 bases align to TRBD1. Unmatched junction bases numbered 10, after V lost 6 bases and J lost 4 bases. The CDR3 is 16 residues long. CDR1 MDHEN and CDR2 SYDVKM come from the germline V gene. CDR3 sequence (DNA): TGTGCCAGCAGCAGTCTCCCGGGACAGGGGGCTTACGAGCAGTACTTC. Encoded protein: CASSSLPGQGAYEQYF.

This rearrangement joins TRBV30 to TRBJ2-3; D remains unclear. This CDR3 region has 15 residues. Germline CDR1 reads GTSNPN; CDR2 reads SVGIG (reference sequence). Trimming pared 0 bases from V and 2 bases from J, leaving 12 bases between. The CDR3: CAWSVGQSTTDTQYF. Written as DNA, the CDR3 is TGTGCCTGGAGTGTTGGGCAGAGCACCACAGATACGCAGTATTTT.

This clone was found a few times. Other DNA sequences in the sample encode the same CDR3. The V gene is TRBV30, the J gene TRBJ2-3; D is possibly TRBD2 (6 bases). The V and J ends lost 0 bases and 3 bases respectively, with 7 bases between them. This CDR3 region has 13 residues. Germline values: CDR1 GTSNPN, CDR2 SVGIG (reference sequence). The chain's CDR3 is CAWSVGGTDTQYF. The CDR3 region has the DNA TGTGCCTGGAGTGTTGGAGGGACAGATACGCAGTATTTT.

In nucleotides, the CDR3 is TGTGCCAGCAGCCCCCTCGGCGGGATGGGTGAAAAACTGTTTTTT. Its translation is CASSPLGGMGEKLFF. The genes are TRBV9 and TRBJ1-4; no firm D call. Trimming took off 4 bases at V and 7 bases at J, with 17 bases between the two ends. Germline V gene data show CDR1 as SGDLS and CDR2 as YYNGEE. The CDR3 runs to 15 residues. Looking up the rest from reference TRBV9 and TRBJ1-4 gives the full variable domain: DSGVTQTPKHLITATGQRVTLRCSPRSGDLSVYWYQQSLDQGLQFLIQYYNGEERAKGNILERFSAQQFPDLHSELNLSSLELGDSALYFCASSPLGGMGEKLFFGSGTQLSVL.

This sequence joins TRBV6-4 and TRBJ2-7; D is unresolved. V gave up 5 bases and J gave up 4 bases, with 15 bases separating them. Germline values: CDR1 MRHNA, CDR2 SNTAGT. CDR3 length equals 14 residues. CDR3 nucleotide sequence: TGTGCCAGCAGTCTAGAGCGAACAAGGTACGAGCAGTACTTC. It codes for CASSLERTRYEQYF.

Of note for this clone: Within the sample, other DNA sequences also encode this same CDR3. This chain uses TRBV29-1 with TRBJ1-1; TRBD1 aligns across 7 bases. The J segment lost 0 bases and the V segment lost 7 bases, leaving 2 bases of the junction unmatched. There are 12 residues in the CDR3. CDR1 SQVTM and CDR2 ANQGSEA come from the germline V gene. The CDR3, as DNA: TGCAGCGGGGGACAGATGAACACTGAAGCTTTCTTT. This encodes CSGGQMNTEAFF.

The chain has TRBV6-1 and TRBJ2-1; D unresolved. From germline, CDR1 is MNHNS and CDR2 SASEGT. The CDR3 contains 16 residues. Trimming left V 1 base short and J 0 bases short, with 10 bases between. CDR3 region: CASSEEGPSSYNEQFF. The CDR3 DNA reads TGTGCCAGCAGTGAAGAAGGGCCTAGCTCCTACAATGAGCAGTTCTTC.

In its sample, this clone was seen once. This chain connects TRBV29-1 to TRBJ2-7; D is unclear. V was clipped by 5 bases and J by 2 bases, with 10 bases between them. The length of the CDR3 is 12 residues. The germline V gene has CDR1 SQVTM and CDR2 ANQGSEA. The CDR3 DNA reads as TGCAGCGTTCTCCTAAACACCTACGAGCAGTACTTC. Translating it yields CSVLLNTYEQYF.

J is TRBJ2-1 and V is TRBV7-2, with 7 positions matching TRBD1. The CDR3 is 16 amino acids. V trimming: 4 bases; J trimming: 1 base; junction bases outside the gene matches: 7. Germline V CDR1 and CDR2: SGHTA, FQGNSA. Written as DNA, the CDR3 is TGTGCCAGCAGCTCGGACAGGCTGGGGTCCTACAATGAGCAGTTCTTC. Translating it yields CASSSDRLGSYNEQFF. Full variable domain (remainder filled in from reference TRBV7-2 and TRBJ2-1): GAGVSQSPSNKVTEKGKDVELRCDPISGHTALYWYRQSLGQGLEFLIYFQGNSAPDKSGLPSDRFSAERTGGSVSTLTIQRTQQEDSAVYLCASSSDRLGSYNEQFFGPGTRLTVL.

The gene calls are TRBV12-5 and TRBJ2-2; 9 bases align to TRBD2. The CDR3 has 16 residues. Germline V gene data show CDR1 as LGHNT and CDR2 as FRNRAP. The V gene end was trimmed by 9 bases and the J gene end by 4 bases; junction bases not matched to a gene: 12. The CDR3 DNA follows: TGTGCTAGCGCTTCTCGACTAGCGGCCTTCACCGGGGAGCTGTTTTTT. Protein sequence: CASASRLAAFTGELFF.

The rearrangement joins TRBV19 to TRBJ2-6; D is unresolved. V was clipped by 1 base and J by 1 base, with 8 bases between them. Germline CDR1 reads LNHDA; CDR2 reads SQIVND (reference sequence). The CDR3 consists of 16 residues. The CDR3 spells CASSIVRVSGANVLTF. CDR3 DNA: TGTGCCAGTAGTATAGTAAGGGTTTCTGGGGCCAACGTCCTGACTTTC.

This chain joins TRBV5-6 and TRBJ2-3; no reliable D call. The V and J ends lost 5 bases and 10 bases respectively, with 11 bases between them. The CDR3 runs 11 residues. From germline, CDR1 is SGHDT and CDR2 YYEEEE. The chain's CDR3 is CASSLGTAQYF. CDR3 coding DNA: TGTGCCAGCAGTTTAGGAACGGCGCAGTATTTT. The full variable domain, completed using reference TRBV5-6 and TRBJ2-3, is DAGVTQSPTHLIKTRGQQVTLRCSPKSGHDTVSWYQQALGQGPQFIFQYYEEEERQRGNFPDRFSGHQFPNYSSELNVNALLLGDSALYLCASSLGTAQYFGPGTRLTVL.

This CDR3 reads CASLRTLSSYNEQFF. The CDR3 DNA sequence: TGTGCCAGCCTCCGGACGTTAAGCTCCTACAATGAGCAGTTCTTC. The chain employs TRBV27 and TRBJ2-1, with D unresolved. The CDR3 covers 15 residues. The germline gives CDR1 MNHEY, CDR2 SMNVEV (reference sequence). V shed 8 bases and J shed 0 bases, with 14 bases lying between them.

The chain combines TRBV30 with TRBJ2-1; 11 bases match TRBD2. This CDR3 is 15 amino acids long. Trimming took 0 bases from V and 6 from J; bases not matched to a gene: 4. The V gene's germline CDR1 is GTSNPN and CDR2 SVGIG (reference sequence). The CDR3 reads CAWSVYLAGGNEQFF. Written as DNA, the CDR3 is TGTGCCTGGAGTGTATACCTAGCGGGAGGCAATGAGCAGTTCTTC.

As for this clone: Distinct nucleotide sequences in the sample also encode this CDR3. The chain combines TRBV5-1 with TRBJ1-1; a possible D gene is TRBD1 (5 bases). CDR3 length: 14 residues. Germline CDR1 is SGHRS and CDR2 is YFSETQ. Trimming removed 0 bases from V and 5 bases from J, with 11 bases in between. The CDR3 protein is CASSLEGTGTEAFF. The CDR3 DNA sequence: TGCGCCAGCAGCTTGGAGGGGACGGGGACTGAAGCTTTCTTT.

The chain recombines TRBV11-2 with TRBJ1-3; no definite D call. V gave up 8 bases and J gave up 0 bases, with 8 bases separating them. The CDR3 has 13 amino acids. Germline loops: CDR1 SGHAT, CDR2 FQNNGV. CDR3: CASDRFSGNTIYF. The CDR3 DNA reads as TGTGCCAGCGATCGGTTCTCTGGAAACACCATATATTTT.

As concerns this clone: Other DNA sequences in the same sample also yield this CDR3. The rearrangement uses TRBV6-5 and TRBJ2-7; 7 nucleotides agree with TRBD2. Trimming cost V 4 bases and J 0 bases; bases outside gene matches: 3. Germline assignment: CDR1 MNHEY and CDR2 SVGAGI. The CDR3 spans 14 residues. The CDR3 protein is CASSFTSASYEQYF. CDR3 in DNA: TGTGCCAGCAGTTTTACTAGCGCCTCCTACGAGCAGTACTTC.

CDR3 residues: CASSLAGLPYEQYF. The CDR3 DNA reads as TGTGCCAGCTCTCTAGCGGGCCTCCCGTACGAGCAGTACTTC. The rearrangement links TRBV7-3 to TRBJ2-7, with 8 bases identical to TRBD2. Germline CDR1 reads SGHTA; CDR2 reads FQGTGA. CDR3 length equals 14 residues. Trimming cost V 8 bases and J 4 bases; bases outside gene matches: 10.

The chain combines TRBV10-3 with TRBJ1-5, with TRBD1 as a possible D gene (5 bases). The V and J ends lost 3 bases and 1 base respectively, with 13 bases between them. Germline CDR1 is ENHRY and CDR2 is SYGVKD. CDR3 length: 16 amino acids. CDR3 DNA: TGTGCCATCAGTGAATGGGGGGTTTCGAGCAATCAGCCCCAGCATTTT. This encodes CAISEWGVSSNQPQHF.

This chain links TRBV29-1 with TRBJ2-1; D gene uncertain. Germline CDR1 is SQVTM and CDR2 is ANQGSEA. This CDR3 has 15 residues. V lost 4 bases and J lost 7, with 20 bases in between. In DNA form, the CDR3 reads TGCAGCGTTGTTTCGGCGGCAGGCCCGATGAATGAGCAGTTCTTC. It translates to CSVVSAAGPMNEQFF.